These 29 T cell receptor beta chains came from one sample sequenced in a study of T cells in Graves' hyperthyroidism and ophthalmopathy (dated by TCRdb to the late 2010s). Library preparation was by multiplex PCR. The reads were generated on an Illumina HiSeq 2000. The TCR beta CDR3 regions were amplified from RNA transcripts. The TCR CDR3 was subjected to a first round of RT-PCR using the HTBI primer set and the Qiagen OneStep RT-PCR kit. TCRdb passed the public sequencing reads through fastp at Q25 and MiXCR, retaining productive beta sequences. CDR3 protein sequences are deduplicated, and each keeps its most common genes and DNA. The sample contains about 200,000 distinct CDR3 sequences, approximately 17% of them found a single time. 50% of the sample comes from the top ten. Sequenced sample: blood. All receptors come from a man aged 50 to 59 with Graves' hyperthyroidism.

The chain has TRBV7-9 and TRBJ2-7, with 7 nucleotides matching TRBD2. J gave up 5 bases and V 0 bases, and 4 bases lay outside the gene matches. CDR3 length: 14 residues. Germline CDR1 is SEHNR and CDR2 is FQNEAQ (reference sequence). The CDR3 is CASSLAGGGHEQYF. The CDR3 DNA follows: TGTGCCAGCAGCTTAGCGGGGGGGGGTCACGAGCAGTACTTC.

V and J are TRBV18 and TRBJ2-1; TRBD1 might be the D (5 bases). The CDR3 is 15 amino acids. Trimming stripped 4 bases from V and 2 bases from J, with 12 bases between. Germline assignment: CDR1 KGHSH and CDR2 LQKENI. This CDR3 is CASSLSQGTYNEQFF. In DNA, the CDR3 is TGTGCCAGCTCACTCTCCCAGGGAACCTACAATGAGCAGTTCTTC.

This clonotype was detected ten times or more. V is TRBV6-1 and J is TRBJ2-1; the D is unclear. Trimming left V 5 bases short and J 1 base short, with 15 bases between. This CDR3 comprises 16 residues. Germline CDR1 reads MNHNS; CDR2 reads SASEGT. For the CDR3, the DNA is TGTGCCAGCAGTTCGACCCGGACGGAGTCCTACAATGAGCAGTTCTTC. Translation gives CASSSTRTESYNEQFF.

This clonotype was picked up one time. The V and J genes are TRBV28 and TRBJ2-7, with TRBD1 matching over 12 bases. With 7 bases clipped from V and 6 bases from J, the junction kept 10 bases outside the gene matches. CDR1 and CDR2 from the germline V gene are MDHEN and SYDVKM. The CDR3 has 15 amino acids. The CDR3 sequence is CASISQGQGALEQYF. The CDR3 nucleotides are TGTGCCAGCATTTCTCAGGGACAGGGGGCTCTCGAGCAGTACTTC.

This clonotype showed up just a few times. The V gene is TRBV28, the J gene TRBJ1-2; D may be TRBD1 (5 bases). Per germline, CDR1 MDHEN and CDR2 SYDVKM. V was shortened by 4 bases and J by 5 bases, with 14 bases between the two germline ends. The CDR3 has 14 amino acids. In nucleotides, the CDR3 is TGTGCCAGCAGTTCGACCGGGACGCGGTATGGCTACACCTTC. Protein sequence: CASSSTGTRYGYTF.

This clonotype showed up many times. The chain couples TRBV5-1 to TRBJ2-7, with D possibly being TRBD2 (6 bases). The V gene's germline CDR1 is SGHRS and CDR2 YFSETQ. This CDR3 is 14 amino acids long. Trimming removed 0 bases from V and 5 bases from J, with 12 bases in between. CDR3: CASSLEEGEDEQYF. Here the CDR3 DNA reads TGCGCCAGCAGCTTGGAGGAAGGGGAGGACGAGCAGTACTTC.

The rearrangement uses TRBV3-1 and TRBJ2-6, with D unresolved. CDR3 length: 14 residues. Germline CDR1 and CDR2: LGHDT and YNNKEL (reference sequence). Trimming left V 0 bases short and J 5 bases short, with 5 bases between. CDR3: CASSQDSRANVLTF. The CDR3, as DNA: TGTGCCAGCAGCCAAGATTCCCGGGCCAACGTCCTGACTTTC.

Many counts were recorded for this clonotype. The chain is built from TRBV28 and TRBJ2-2, with D perhaps TRBD1 (6 bases). Per the germline V gene, CDR1 is MDHEN and CDR2 is SYDVKM. This CDR3 region has 15 residues. V gave up 5 bases and J gave up 6 bases, with 16 bases separating them. CDR3 nucleotide sequence: TGTGCCAGCAGTAGTCGAACAGGGAGCGCCGGGGAGCTGTTTTTT. This codes for CASSSRTGSAGELFF.

This clonotype occurred many times. V gene TRBV10-3 combines with J gene TRBJ2-7, with D unresolved. CDR1 and CDR2 (germline): ENHRY, SYGVKD. The CDR3 length is 15 residues. V lost 2 bases to trimming and J lost 2 bases, with 13 bases between them. The chain's CDR3 is CAISEVARQTYEQYF. The DNA for the CDR3 is TGTGCCATCAGTGAGGTGGCCCGACAAACCTACGAGCAGTACTTC.

The chain combines TRBV10-2 with TRBJ2-1, with 8 bases fitting TRBD2. This CDR3 is 14 amino acids long. V trimming: 8 bases; J trimming: 2 bases; junction bases outside the gene matches: 5. The germline V gene has CDR1 WSHSY and CDR2 SAAADI. CDR3 protein: CASQRGRPYNEQFF. The DNA of the CDR3 is TGCGCCAGCCAGCGCGGGAGGCCCTACAATGAGCAGTTCTTC.

The CDR3 bases are TGCAGTGCTAGTTTCACAGGGGCCACTGAAGCTTTCTTT. Its translation is CSASFTGATEAFF. This chain uses TRBV20-1 with TRBJ1-1; TRBD1 aligns across 7 bases. The CDR3 is 13 residues long. After removal of 3 bases from V and 4 bases from J, the junction contained 5 bases not matched to a gene. The germline CDR1 and CDR2 sequences are DFQATT and SNEGSKA (reference sequence).

The chain is built from TRBV20-1 and TRBJ2-1, with 7 bases matching TRBD2. The length of the CDR3 is 16 residues. Germline V gives CDR1 DFQATT, CDR2 SNEGSKA (reference sequence). CDR3 DNA sequence: TGCAGCGCCCCGCCTTCGCGGGAGATATCCTACAATGAGCAGTTCTTC. Amino acids: CSAPPSREISYNEQFF.

This clonotype was seen many times. J is TRBJ1-5 and V is TRBV3-1, with 7 bases that match TRBD1. Per germline, CDR1 LGHDT and CDR2 YNNKEL (reference sequence). CDR3 size: 14 residues. V trimming: 2 bases; J trimming: 5 bases; junction bases outside the gene matches: 3. The CDR3 sequence: CASSQTTGDQPQHF. The CDR3 DNA sequence: TGTGCCAGCAGCCAAACAACAGGGGATCAGCCCCAGCATTTT.

The rearrangement uses TRBV20-1 and TRBJ1-6; 10 positions agree with TRBD1. V was clipped by 2 bases and J by 4 bases; unmatched bases: 5. In germline, CDR1 is DFQATT, CDR2 SNEGSKA (reference sequence). The CDR3 length is 16 residues. The CDR3 nucleotides are TGCAGTGCTAGACAGGGGGACAGGGGATATAATTCACCCCTCCACTTT. Translated, it gives CSARQGDRGYNSPLHF.

A few counts support this clonotype. A much larger clone differs from this one at a single base, so this may be a read error. V gene TRBV3-1 combines with J gene TRBJ2-1; 10 positions agree with TRBD2. The CDR3 runs to 17 residues. From germline, CDR1 is LGHDT and CDR2 YNNKEL (reference sequence). CDR3 DNA: TGTACCAGCAGTCCCAGTTCCGGGACTAGCGAACACAATGAGCAGTTCTTC. It encodes CTSSPSSGTSEHNEQFF.

This clonotype has a count of ten or more. The chain combines TRBV18 with TRBJ1-4, with a tentative D call TRBD1 (6 bases). CDR1 is KGHSH, CDR2 LQKENI, per germline. V shed 6 bases and J shed 4 bases, with 9 bases lying between them. CDR3 length equals 13 residues. CDR3 nucleotides: TGTGCCAGCTCTTCGGACAGTAATGAAAAACTGTTTTTT. The encoded protein is CASSSDSNEKLFF.

The chain combines TRBV15 with TRBJ1-2; possible D gene TRBD1, 5 bases. This CDR3 comprises 13 residues. The germline gives CDR1 LNHNV, CDR2 YYDKDF (reference sequence). Trimming shortened V by 5 bases and J by 8 bases, and 15 bases separated the two germline ends. CDR3 region: CATSPRETRGYTF. The CDR3 coding sequence is TGTGCCACCAGCCCCAGGGAAACACGGGGCTACACCTTC. Using reference TRBV15 and TRBJ1-2 for the parts outside the CDR3, the full variable domain is DAMVIQNPRYQVTQFGKPVTLSCSQTLNHNVMYWYQQKSSQAPKLLFHYYDKDFNNEADTPDNFQSRRPNTSFCFLDIRSPGLGDTAMYLCATSPRETRGYTFGSGTRLTVV.

In its sample, this clonotype was seen a few times. One junction end disagrees with the germline gene, perhaps due to a read error. This sequence joins TRBV11-2 and TRBJ2-5; weak D call: TRBD1 (6 bases). CDR1 SGHAT and CDR2 FQNNGV come from the germline V gene. The CDR3 is 12 amino acids. CDR3: CASSLEDGTRNF. CDR3 sequence (DNA): TGTGCCAGCAGCTTAGAGGACGGGACAAGAAACTTC.

Remarks on this clonotype: The junction shows a germline mismatch at one end, possibly a read error. The V gene is TRBV19, the J gene TRBJ2-1; TRBD1 matches 9 bases. There are 15 residues in the CDR3. Germline CDR1 reads LNHDA; CDR2 reads SQIVND (reference sequence). CDR3 nucleotide sequence: TGTGCCAGCAGTAAGGGACAGGGCGGCTGGGGCGAGCAGTTCTTC. The encoded protein is CASSKGQGGWGEQFF. Using reference TRBV19 and TRBJ2-1 for the parts outside the CDR3, the full variable domain is DGGITQSPKYLFRKEGQNVTLSCEQNLNHDAMYWYRQDPGQGLRLIYYSQIVNDFQKGDIAEGYSVSREKKESFPLTVTSAQKNPTAFYLCASSKGQGGWGEQFFGPGTRLTVL.

This chain joins TRBV11-2 and TRBJ2-7, with D possibly TRBD1 on 5 matching bases. Trimming left V 1 base short and J 7 bases short, with 11 bases between. There are 13 residues in the CDR3. Germline V lookup: CDR1 SGHAT, CDR2 FQNNGV. The CDR3, as DNA: TGTGCCAGCAGCTTAGGGTTAGGGGCTGAGCAGTACTTC. As protein: CASSLGLGAEQYF.

Remarks on this clonotype: In this CDR3 the conserved last residue, phenylalanine or tryptophan, is missing, so a read error is likely. The chain has TRBV7-9 and TRBJ2-5; 10 positions agree with TRBD2. Trimming removed 6 bases from V and 2 bases from J; junction bases left unmatched: 3. Per the germline V gene, CDR1 is SEHNR and CDR2 is FQNEAQ (reference sequence). The CDR3 covers 14 residues. In DNA form, the CDR3 reads TGTGCCAGCAGTTTGGGACTAGCGCAAGAGACCCAGTACCTC. It is translated as CASSLGLAQETQYL.

The V and J genes are TRBV7-2 and TRBJ2-1; D gene unclear. The CDR3 runs 12 residues. Germline V lookup: CDR1 SGHTA, CDR2 FQGNSA. The ends were cut back, 2 bases at V and 9 bases at J, with 8 bases in the middle. CDR3 sequence (DNA): TGTGCCAGCAGCTTACAGGAGTCTGAGCAGTTCTTC. Translating gives CASSLQESEQFF.

The V and J genes are TRBV19 and TRBJ2-7; 15 nucleotides line up with TRBD2. In germline, CDR1 is LNHDA, CDR2 SQIVND (reference sequence). Losses at the gene ends were 4 bases for V and 7 bases for J; bases not matched to a gene: 11. This CDR3 is 17 amino acids long. The CDR3 DNA follows: TGTGCCAGTAGTAAGTCCGGGACTAGCGGGAGGACGGGTGAGCAGTACTTC. It specifies CASSKSGTSGRTGEQYF.

This sequence joins TRBV6-2 or TRBV6-3 and TRBJ2-4; TRBD1 matches at 9 bases. After removal of 5 bases from V and 1 base from J, the junction contained 6 bases not matched to a gene. Germline V lookup: CDR1 MNHEY, CDR2 SVGEGT. The CDR3 extends over 16 amino acids. The chain's CDR3 is CASSGDRAGAKNIQYF. The DNA for the CDR3 is TGTGCCAGCAGTGGGGACAGGGCAGGGGCCAAAAACATTCAGTACTTC.

V usage is TRBV5-6 and J usage is TRBJ1-5; perhaps TRBD1 as D (5 bases). The CDR3 sequence is 16 residues long. V gave up 4 bases and J gave up 2 bases, with 16 bases separating them. The V gene's germline CDR1 is SGHDT and CDR2 YYEEEE. CDR3 sequence: CASSPPQGRGNQPQHF. The CDR3 DNA reads TGTGCCAGCAGCCCCCCCCAGGGACGGGGCAATCAGCCCCAGCATTTT. Filled out from reference TRBV5-6 and TRBJ1-5, the complete variable domain reads DAGVTQSPTHLIKTRGQQVTLRCSPKSGHDTVSWYQQALGQGPQFIFQYYEEEERQRGNFPDRFSGHQFPNYSSELNVNALLLGDSALYLCASSPPQGRGNQPQHFGDGTRLSIL.

The CDR3 DNA sequence: TGTGCCAGCAGCCAAGATATCGGACAGTGGGAGACCCAGTACTTC. Its translation: CASSQDIGQWETQYF. The gene calls are TRBV14 and TRBJ2-5; a possible D gene is TRBD1 (6 bases). The length of the CDR3 is 15 residues. CDR1 and CDR2 (germline): SGHDN, FVKESK. The germline V and J ends were trimmed by 0 bases and 5 bases, with 13 bases remaining between them.

This clonotype was detected only a few times. V is TRBV20-1 and J is TRBJ2-7, with 12 positions matching TRBD2. The CDR3 contains 14 residues. The germline V gene has CDR1 DFQATT and CDR2 SNEGSKA (reference sequence). J was trimmed by 7 bases and V by 1 base; bases with no gene match: 5. The CDR3 region is CSARGTSGRTEQYF. As DNA, the CDR3 is TGCAGTGCTAGAGGCACTAGCGGGAGGACTGAGCAGTACTTC.

In DNA, the CDR3 is TGTGCCAGCAGCCAAGGGCGACAGGGGGTCAAAAACATTCAGTACTTC. Protein: CASSQGRQGVKNIQYF. V gene TRBV4-2 combines with J gene TRBJ2-4; 9 nucleotides align to TRBD1. This CDR3 region has 16 residues. V gave up 1 base and J gave up 3 bases; unmatched junction bases: 4. Looked up from germline, CDR1 is LGHNA and CDR2 is YNFKEQ.

This clonotype was seen only a few times. The chain has TRBV3-1 and TRBJ2-3, with D perhaps matching TRBD2 (6 bases). The CDR3 is 15 amino acids. V shed 4 bases and J shed 9 bases, with 20 bases lying between them. Looked up from germline, CDR1 is LGHDT and CDR2 is YNNKEL (reference sequence). The CDR3 protein is CASSPGTAGRETQYF. CDR3 DNA sequence: TGTGCCAGCAGCCCGGGGACTGCCGGGCGAGAGACGCAGTATTTT.